The text below deals with one TCR beta chain. What it recognizes is unknown. In making TCR beta libraries, quantitative 5'-RACE with molecular barcodes was used. TCRdb reprocessed the 5' RACE reads with MiXCR, giving one entry per CDR3 protein. The sample carries around 490,000 distinct CDR3 sequences, under 5.5% recorded once. These data are taken from a study of CD8 T cells in ankylosing spondylitis. Findings and limits, study-wide: Seemingly distinctive of ankylosing spondylitis blood was a TCR beta motif formed by eight highly homologous variants.

Input material: blood, either unsorted or a sorted T cell fraction (not recorded which). This TCR was sampled from a male donor with ankylosing spondylitis.

In DNA, the CDR3 is TGTGCCAGCAGCAACCGGCTAACTAGCGGGGCTCAAGAGACCCAGTACTTC. It specifies CASSNRLTSGAQETQYF. V and J are TRBV11-2 and TRBJ2-5; 10 bases are a match to TRBD2. The germline V gene encodes CDR1 SGHAT and CDR2 FQNNGV. Trimming took 5 bases from V and 2 from J; bases not matched to a gene: 11. This CDR3 has 17 residues.